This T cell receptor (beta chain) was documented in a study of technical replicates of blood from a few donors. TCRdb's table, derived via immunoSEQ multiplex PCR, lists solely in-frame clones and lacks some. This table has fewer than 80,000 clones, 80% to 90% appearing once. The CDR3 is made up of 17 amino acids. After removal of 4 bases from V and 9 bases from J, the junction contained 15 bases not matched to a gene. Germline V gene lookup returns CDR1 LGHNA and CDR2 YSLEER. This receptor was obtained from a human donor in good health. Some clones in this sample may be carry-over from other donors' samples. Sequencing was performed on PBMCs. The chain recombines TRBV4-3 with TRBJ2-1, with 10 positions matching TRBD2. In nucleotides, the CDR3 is TGCGCCAGCAGCCCCCAATGGGGACTAGCGTCTTTCGGTGAGCAGTTCTTC. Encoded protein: CASSPQWGLASFGEQFF.